What follows describes a single T cell receptor (beta chain). The source of the sample is a study of blood T cell repertoires in COVID-19. Overall study context: The samples span acute and convalescent COVID-19 from the United States, Italy and Spain.

Trimming shortened V by 0 bases and J by 8 bases, and 4 bases separated the two germline ends. The CDR3 is made up of 12 amino acids. CDR1 KGHSH and CDR2 LQKENI come from the germline V gene. As processed by the authors: Quantification of nucleated cells was approximated via reference gene primer amplification. Profiled with immunoSEQ multiplex PCR; TCRdb holds only in-frame clones, not every one. V, J and clone size are taken as reported in that table, and D and trimming were inferred from the DNA itself. The sample contains some 150,000 clones, about 87% of which appear only once. This TCR was recovered from a woman older than 75 with acute or convalescent COVID-19. The J gene is TRBJ2-2, the V gene TRBV18; D gene uncertain. Sequencing was performed on peripheral blood. The CDR3 nucleotides read TGTGCCAGCTCACCACCGGAGGGGGAGCTGTTTTTT. Its translation is CASSPPEGELFF.